This T cell receptor beta chain was identified in a study of T cells in localized non-small cell lung cancer. Broader study findings: Uninvolved adjacent lung, not tumor, had the highest T cell clonality.

TCRdb's table, derived via immunoSEQ multiplex PCR, lists solely in-frame clones and lacks some. The sample comprises under 50,000 clones, about nine tenths of which are singletons, and around 5.6% rests with the top ten. About this clone: As yet, its antigen is unknown.

This CDR3 has 16 amino acids. Germline lookup yields CDR1 SGHRS and CDR2 YFSETQ. V shed 0 bases, J shed 8 bases, and the junction held 10 bases outside the gene matches. V usage is TRBV5-1 and J usage is TRBJ2-1; 8 bases align to TRBD2. Sample: peripheral blood mononuclear cells, taken before any cancer treatment. The source of this sequence is a male donor at least 60 years old with stage II lung adenocarcinoma. The CDR3 sequence: CASSLAGTGGPDEQFF. CDR3 coding DNA: TGCGCCAGCAGCTTGGCCGGGACGGGAGGGCCGGATGAGCAGTTCTTC.